A single sample is the source of the 2 T cell receptor beta chains below, sequenced in a study of CD8 T cells in ankylosing spondylitis. Study observations and caveats: What seemed typical of ankylosing spondylitis blood was a TCR beta motif built from about eight highly homologous variants.

The antigens for these receptors are not known. MiXCR was run by TCRdb on the 5' RACE reads, yielding one entry per CDR3 protein. Of 470,000 or so distinct CDR3 sequences in the sample, 20% to 30% were seen once. Material for sequencing was blood, either unsorted or a sorted T cell fraction (not recorded which). These receptors all come from a male donor with ankylosing spondylitis.

This clonotype appeared a few times. The chain carries TRBV7-9 and TRBJ1-3, with a possible D match to TRBD1 (6 bases). CDR1 and CDR2 (germline): SEHNR, FQNEAQ (reference sequence). V was pared by 1 base and J by 5 bases, with 12 bases between. The CDR3 extends over 15 amino acids. For the CDR3, the DNA is TGTGCCAGCAGCTTAGGGACAGAAGCAAGAAACACCATATATTTT. It is translated as CASSLGTEARNTIYF.

This clonotype has only a few counts. The chain recombines TRBV20-1 with TRBJ2-5; TRBD1 might be the D (5 bases). CDR1 and CDR2 from the germline V gene are DFQATT and SNEGSKA (reference sequence). V lost 0 bases and J lost 5, with 13 bases in between. The CDR3 has 14 residues. CDR3 sequence reads: CSARELGARETQYF. The CDR3 nucleotides are TGCAGTGCTAGAGAGCTAGGGGCTAGGGAGACCCAGTACTTC.